The clone carrying this TCR beta chain has just a few counts. Its antigen remains unidentified. The TCR beta cDNA libraries carried unique molecular identifiers. TCRdb processed the PCR reads anew with MiXCR; each CDR3 protein has one entry. This sample yields hundreds of thousands of distinct CDR3 sequences, of which just under 30% are seen a single time; roughly 0.57% belongs to the top ten. The data were taken from a study of post-analysis software for immune sequencing data. In the study overall: The courses of disease that were included comprised relapsing-remitting, secondary progressive and progressive-relapsing multiple sclerosis.

The study, taken as a whole, reports: Multiple sclerosis was associated with a significant reduction in normalized Chao1 diversity relative to controls. Controls showed lower frequencies than patients for five TRBV segments, and TRBV5-6, TRBV5-1 and TRBV20-1 were among these.

CDR3 size: 12 residues. V shed 6 bases and J shed 5 bases, with 13 bases lying between them. The germline V gene has CDR1 DFQATT and CDR2 SNEGSKA (reference sequence). The TCR comes from a girl aged 10 to 17 with multiple sclerosis. The V call is TRBV20-1, the J call TRBJ1-1; the D is unclear. Sequencing was performed on blood. CDR3 DNA: TGCAGTGCCCCGCCCCAAAGGACTGAAGCTTTCTTT. It translates to CSAPPQRTEAFF.